These 21 T cell receptor beta chains originate from one sample sequenced in a study of a mutant IDH1 vaccine in newly diagnosed glioma. This table comes from immunoSEQ multiplex PCR, and its TCRdb copy is limited to in-frame clones, with some not included. The sample has about 51,000 clones, more than 60% seen once. The time point here: baseline, week 1 (first vaccination visit). Specified treatment: pre-vaccination baseline after standard-of-care therapy. Source: PBMCs, taken from a glioma patient treated with radiotherapy, temozolomide or both. The receptor source for this set is a woman aged 40-49 years with glioma.

This clone occurred once. The rearrangement uses TRBV7-9 and TRBJ1-4, with D maybe TRBD1 (5 bases). Germline V gene lookup returns CDR1 SEHNR and CDR2 FQNEAQ (reference sequence). The CDR3 consists of 14 residues. Trimming took off 4 bases at V and 7 bases at J, with 13 bases between the two ends. CDR3 coding DNA: TGTGCCAGCAGCTACGAGGGGTACGGTGAAAAACTGTTTTTT. Residues: CASSYEGYGEKLFF.

This clone was counted between two and nine times. This rearrangement joins TRBV7-8 to TRBJ1-1; D is unclear. The germline V gene has CDR1 SGHVS and CDR2 FQNEAQ. The CDR3 loop spans 13 amino acids. Trimming took 2 bases from V and 6 from J, leaving 10 bases between them. The CDR3 coding sequence is TGTGCCAGCAGCTTAACCGGCCCCCCTGAAGCTTTCTTT. This gives the protein CASSLTGPPEAFF.

The rearrangement uses TRBV5-1 and TRBJ1-2; TRBD1 might be the D (5 bases). The V end lost 0 bases, the J end lost 8 bases, and 11 bases lay between the germline ends. Germline V gene data show CDR1 as SGHRS and CDR2 as YFSETQ. The CDR3 consists of 13 residues. The CDR3 region is CASSLEGRGGYTF. The CDR3 DNA reads as TGCGCCAGCAGCTTGGAGGGTCGGGGGGGCTACACCTTC. The complete variable domain, with remaining parts taken from reference TRBV5-1 and TRBJ1-2, reads KAGVTQTPRYLIKTRGQQVTLSCSPISGHRSVSWYQQTPGQGLQFLFEYFSETQRNKGNFPGRFSGRQFSNSRSEMNVSTLELGDSALYLCASSLEGRGGYTFGSGTRLTVV.

This clone has only a few counts. This rearrangement joins TRBV5-1 to TRBJ1-2, with D maybe TRBD1 (6 bases). Per the germline V gene, CDR1 is SGHRS and CDR2 is YFSETQ. CDR3 length: 13 amino acids. V dropped 3 bases and J dropped 7 bases, with 13 bases sitting between them. The CDR3 DNA reads as TGCGCCAGCAGCTCTCAGGGGCCCCCTGGCTACACCTTC. Translation: CASSSQGPPGYTF.

This chain uses TRBV19 with TRBJ2-2; D may be TRBD1 or TRBD2 (5 bases each). The germline V and J ends were trimmed by 5 bases and 4 bases, with 17 bases remaining between them. In germline, CDR1 is LNHDA, CDR2 SQIVND (reference sequence). The CDR3 is 16 amino acids. Here the CDR3 DNA reads TGTGCCAGTAGTGGGGCGGCGGGCGTAAGCACCGGGGAGCTGTTTTTT. Translated: CASSGAAGVSTGELFF.

The V and J genes are TRBV30 and TRBJ1-3; D not certain. This CDR3 is 12 amino acids long. Germline CDR1 and CDR2: GTSNPN and SVGIG (reference sequence). Trimming took 1 base from V and 4 from J, leaving 5 bases between them. The CDR3 region has the DNA TGTGCCTGGAGTGAGGCCGGAAACACCATATATTTT. Protein product: CAWSEAGNTIYF.

This rearrangement joins TRBV6-5 to TRBJ1-6, with no clear D. CDR3 length: 12 residues. Germline CDR1 MNHEY, CDR2 SVGAGI. V gave up 5 bases and J gave up 13 bases, with 12 bases separating them. The CDR3 DNA reads TGTGCCAGCAGTGCCCCTTCGGGCCCCCTCCACTTT. The encoded protein is CASSAPSGPLHF.

The chain uses TRBV10-3 and TRBJ1-1; no firm D call. The CDR3 spans 14 residues. V gave up 4 bases and J gave up 2 bases, with 11 bases separating them. Per the germline V gene, CDR1 is ENHRY and CDR2 is SYGVKD. CDR3 sequence (DNA): TGTGCCATCAGTGTAGGGCAGACCAACACTGAAGCTTTCTTT. It yields the protein CAISVGQTNTEAFF.

The chain couples TRBV12-5 to TRBJ1-2, with 10 bases fitting TRBD1. Trimming removed 1 base from V and 5 bases from J; junction bases left unmatched: 4. The germline CDR1 and CDR2 sequences are LGHNT and FRNRAP. The CDR3 consists of 15 residues. CDR3 residues: CASGLEGQGRYGYTF. Here the CDR3 DNA reads TGTGCTAGTGGTTTGGAGGGACAGGGGAGGTATGGCTACACCTTC.

This clone was counted once. This chain's CDR3 is CASSYGTVLQETQYF. The CDR3 nucleotides are TGTGCCAGCAGTTACGGGACGGTCTTACAAGAGACCCAGTACTTC. This chain connects TRBV6-6 to TRBJ2-5; either TRBD1 or TRBD2 may supply D (5 bases each). The CDR3 totals 15 residues. Germline CDR1 is MNHNY and CDR2 is SVGAGI (reference sequence). The V end lost 2 bases, the J end lost 2 bases, and 12 bases lay between the germline ends.

The chain carries TRBV19 and TRBJ2-7; 9 nucleotides line up with TRBD2. V gave up 6 bases and J gave up 1 base; unmatched junction bases: 4. This CDR3 region has 14 residues. The germline V gene has CDR1 LNHDA and CDR2 SQIVND (reference sequence). This chain's CDR3 is CASRERGASYEQYF. CDR3 bases: TGTGCCAGTAGGGAGCGGGGGGCTTCCTACGAGCAGTACTTC.

This chain uses TRBV29-1 with TRBJ1-1; TRBD1 agrees at 7 bases. Germline CDR1 reads SQVTM; CDR2 reads ANQGSEA. V lost 5 bases to trimming and J lost 10 bases; unmatched junction nucleotides: 13. The CDR3 is 13 residues long. The CDR3 bases are TGCAGCGTTCGGGTGTCAGGGGGATTAGGAGCTTTCTTT. Amino acid sequence: CSVRVSGGLGAFF.

The gene calls are TRBV7-9 and TRBJ1-4; D call uncertain. The CDR3 length is 12 residues. Germline V gene data show CDR1 as SEHNR and CDR2 as FQNEAQ (reference sequence). Trimming removed 3 bases at V and 8 bases at J, with 7 bases between. The CDR3 loop reads CASSFLGEKLFF. CDR3 sequence (DNA): TGTGCCAGCAGCTTCCTAGGGGAAAAACTGTTTTTT.

This chain connects TRBV10-3 to TRBJ1-5; unclear D gene. The germline gives CDR1 ENHRY, CDR2 SYGVKD. CDR3 length: 13 residues. V lost 3 bases to trimming and J lost 1 base, with 4 bases between them. The CDR3 sequence: CAISEVSNQPQHF. CDR3 DNA: TGTGCCATCAGTGAAGTAAGCAATCAGCCCCAGCATTTT.

The chain joins TRBV10-3 to TRBJ2-3, with D perhaps TRBD1 (6 bases). This CDR3 contains 13 residues. CDR1 and CDR2 (germline): ENHRY, SYGVKD. V lost 2 bases, J lost 6 bases, and 9 bases lay in between. The CDR3, as DNA: TGTGCCATCAGTGAGACAGGGCGGGATACGCAGTATTTT. Its protein product is CAISETGRDTQYF.

The chain uses TRBV14 and TRBJ2-2, with D maybe TRBD1 (5 bases). The CDR3 runs 13 residues. Trimming shortened V by 8 bases and J by 2 bases, and 9 bases separated the two germline ends. Germline V gene lookup returns CDR1 SGHDN and CDR2 FVKESK. The CDR3 loop is CASFQGNTGELFF. CDR3 bases: TGTGCCAGCTTTCAGGGAAACACCGGGGAGCTGTTTTTT.

This chain links TRBV28 with TRBJ1-2; 7 nucleotides line up with TRBD1. CDR1 and CDR2 from the germline V gene are MDHEN and SYDVKM. The CDR3 contains 11 residues. Trimming cost V 8 bases and J 8 bases; bases outside gene matches: 5. The CDR3 DNA follows: TGTGCCAGCGGCTACAGGGGAGGCTACACCTTC. Translating it yields CASGYRGGYTF.

The rearrangement links TRBV10-1 to TRBJ2-3, with a possible D match to TRBD2 (7 bases). Germline V gene data show CDR1 as WNHNN and CDR2 as SYGVQD (reference sequence). V lost 9 bases, J lost 4 bases, and 23 bases lay in between. This CDR3 is built from 16 residues. The CDR3 here is CASSTTGRGFADTQYF. CDR3 DNA: TGCGCCAGTTCTACCACAGGGCGGGGGTTCGCAGATACGCAGTATTTT.

This chain connects TRBV7-9 to TRBJ2-7; D perhaps matches TRBD1 (6 bases). Germline V gives CDR1 SEHNR, CDR2 FQNEAQ (reference sequence). CDR3 length: 14 residues. Trimming stripped 2 bases from V and 3 bases from J, with 11 bases between. DNA of the CDR3: TGTGCCAGCAGCTTACAGGGGCCAGGCTACGAGCAGTACTTC. It encodes CASSLQGPGYEQYF.

The rearrangement joins TRBV9 to TRBJ2-2; D call uncertain. V was shortened by 1 base and J by 3 bases, with 7 bases between the two germline ends. This CDR3 spans 14 amino acids. The germline V gene encodes CDR1 SGDLS and CDR2 YYNGEE. Here the CDR3 reads CASSVRPDTGELFF. DNA for the CDR3: TGTGCCAGCAGCGTAAGGCCTGACACCGGGGAGCTGTTTTTT.

The V and J genes are TRBV10-2 and TRBJ1-2, with TRBD1 matching over 7 bases. This CDR3 region has 15 residues. Germline V lookup: CDR1 WSHSY, CDR2 SAAADI. The trim removed 4 bases at V and 0 bases at J, leaving 5 bases unmatched. CDR3 nucleotides: TGCGCCAGCAGTGGACAGGGCTTATCTAACTATGGCTACACCTTC. It specifies CASSGQGLSNYGYTF.